The subject of this entry is one T cell receptor (beta chain). These data are taken from a study of intratumoral heterogeneity in liver cancer. About the research overall: With a median age of around 63 years, most patients were men.

The method was immunoSEQ multiplex PCR; TCRdb's version includes in-frame clones alone and lacks a portion of them. This table holds thousands of clones, 68% found once. The V end was cut by 1 base, the J end by 4 bases, with 9 bases between. CDR3 length: 14 residues. Germline assignment: CDR1 SGHTA and CDR2 FQGTGA. Early-stage hepatocellular carcinoma patients were treatment-naïve prior to resection. Sampled areas showed no macroscopic necrosis or hemorrhage. This receptor was obtained from a man between 65 and 85 years old with hepatocellular carcinoma. The sequenced sample was tumor-adjacent normal tissue, obtained before any cancer treatment. J is TRBJ2-3 and V is TRBV7-3; D is perhaps TRBD1 (6 bases). CDR3 protein: CASSLSGGPDTQYF. The CDR3 nucleotides read TGTGCCAGCAGCTTAAGTGGGGGCCCAGATACGCAGTATTTT.